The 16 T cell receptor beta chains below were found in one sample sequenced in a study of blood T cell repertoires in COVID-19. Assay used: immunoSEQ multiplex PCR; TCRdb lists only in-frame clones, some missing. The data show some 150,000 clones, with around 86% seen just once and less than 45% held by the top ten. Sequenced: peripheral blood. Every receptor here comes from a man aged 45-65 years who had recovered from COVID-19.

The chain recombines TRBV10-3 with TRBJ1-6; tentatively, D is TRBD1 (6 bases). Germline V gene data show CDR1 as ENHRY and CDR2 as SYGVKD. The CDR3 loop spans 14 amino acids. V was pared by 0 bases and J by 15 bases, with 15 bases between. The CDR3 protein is CAISESGSGDYLHF. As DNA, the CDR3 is TGTGCCATCAGTGAGTCTGGGTCAGGGGATTACCTCCACTTT.

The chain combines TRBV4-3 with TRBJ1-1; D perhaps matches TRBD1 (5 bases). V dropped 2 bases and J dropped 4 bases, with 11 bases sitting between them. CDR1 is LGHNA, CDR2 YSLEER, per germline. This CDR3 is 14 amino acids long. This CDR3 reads CASSQRQGSTEAFF. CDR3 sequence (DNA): TGCGCCAGCAGCCAAAGGCAGGGTAGCACTGAAGCTTTCTTT.

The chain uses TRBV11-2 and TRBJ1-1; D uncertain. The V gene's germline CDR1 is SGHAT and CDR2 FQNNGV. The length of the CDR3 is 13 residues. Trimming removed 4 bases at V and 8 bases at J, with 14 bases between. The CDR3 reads CASSYPGGTEAFF. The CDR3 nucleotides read TGTGCCAGCAGCTACCCCGGAGGAACAGAAGCTTTCTTT. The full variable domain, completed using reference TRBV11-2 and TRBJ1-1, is EAGVAQSPRYKIIEKRQSVAFWCNPISGHATLYWYQQILGQGPKLLIQFQNNGVVDDSQLPKDRFSAERLKGVDSTLKIQPAKLEDSAVYLCASSYPGGTEAFFGQGTRLTVV.

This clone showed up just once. The CDR3 region is CASSLGGGWSYEQYF. Here the CDR3 DNA reads TGTGCCAGCAGCTTAGGAGGGGGCTGGTCCTACGAGCAGTACTTC. The chain links TRBV7-9 to TRBJ2-7; 7 bases line up with TRBD1. CDR3 size: 15 residues. The ends lost 1 base at V and 1 base at J; junction bases unmatched: 4. The V gene's germline CDR1 is SEHNR and CDR2 FQNEAQ (reference sequence).

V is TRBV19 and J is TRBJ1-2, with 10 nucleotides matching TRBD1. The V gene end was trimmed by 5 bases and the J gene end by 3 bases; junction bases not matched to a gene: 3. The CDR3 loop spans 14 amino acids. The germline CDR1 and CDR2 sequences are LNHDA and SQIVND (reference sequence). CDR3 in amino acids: CASSYGQGDYGYTF. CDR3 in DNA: TGTGCCAGTAGTTACGGACAGGGGGACTATGGCTACACCTTC.

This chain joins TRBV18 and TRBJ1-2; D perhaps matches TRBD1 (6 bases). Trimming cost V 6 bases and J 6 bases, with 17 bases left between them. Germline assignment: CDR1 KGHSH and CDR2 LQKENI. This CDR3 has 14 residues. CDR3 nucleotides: TGTGCCAGCTCCCCGACTCGGGGGGACAATGGCTACACCTTC. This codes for CASSPTRGDNGYTF.

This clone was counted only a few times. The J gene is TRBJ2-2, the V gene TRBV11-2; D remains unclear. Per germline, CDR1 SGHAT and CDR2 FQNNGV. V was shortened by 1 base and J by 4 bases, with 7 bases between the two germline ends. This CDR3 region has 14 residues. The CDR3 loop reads CASSLGFGTGELFF. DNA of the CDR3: TGTGCCAGCAGCTTAGGTTTCGGCACCGGGGAGCTGTTTTTT.

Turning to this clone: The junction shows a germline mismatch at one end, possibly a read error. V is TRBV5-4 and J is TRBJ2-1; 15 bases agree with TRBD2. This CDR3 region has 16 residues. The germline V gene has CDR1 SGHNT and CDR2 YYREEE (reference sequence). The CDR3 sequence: CASSWGLAGGYDEQFF. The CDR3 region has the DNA TGTGCCAGCAGCTGGGGACTAGCGGGGGGCTACGATGAGCAGTTCTTC.

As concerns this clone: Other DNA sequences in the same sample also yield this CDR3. The CDR3 is CASSGQNTGELFF. CDR3 sequence (DNA): TGTGCCAGCAGTGGGCAAAACACCGGGGAGCTGTTTTTT. The genes are TRBV2 and TRBJ2-2, with D uncertain. The CDR3 covers 13 residues. The V end lost 4 bases, the J end lost 2 bases, and 5 bases lay between the germline ends. CDR1 and CDR2 from the germline V gene are SNHLY and FYNNEI.

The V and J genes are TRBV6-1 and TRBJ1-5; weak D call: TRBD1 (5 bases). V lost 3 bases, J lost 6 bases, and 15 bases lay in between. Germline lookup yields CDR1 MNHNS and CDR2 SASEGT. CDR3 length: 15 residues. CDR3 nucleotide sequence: TGTGCCAGCAGTGACGCCGACAGTATTTCTCAGCCCCAGCATTTT. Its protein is CASSDADSISQPQHF.

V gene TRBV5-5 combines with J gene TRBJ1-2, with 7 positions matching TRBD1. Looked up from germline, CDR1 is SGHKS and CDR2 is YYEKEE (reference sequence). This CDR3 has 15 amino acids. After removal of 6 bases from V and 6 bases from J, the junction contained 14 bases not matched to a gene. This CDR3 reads CASIPGRGKFNGYTF. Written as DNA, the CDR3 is TGTGCCAGCATCCCCGGCAGGGGGAAATTCAATGGCTACACCTTC.

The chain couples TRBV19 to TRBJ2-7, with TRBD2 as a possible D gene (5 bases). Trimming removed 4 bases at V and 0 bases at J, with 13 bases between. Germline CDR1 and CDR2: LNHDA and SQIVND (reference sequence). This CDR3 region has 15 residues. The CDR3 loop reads CASSTSSGSSYEQYF. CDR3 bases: TGTGCCAGTAGTACAAGCTCGGGAAGCTCCTACGAGCAGTACTTC.

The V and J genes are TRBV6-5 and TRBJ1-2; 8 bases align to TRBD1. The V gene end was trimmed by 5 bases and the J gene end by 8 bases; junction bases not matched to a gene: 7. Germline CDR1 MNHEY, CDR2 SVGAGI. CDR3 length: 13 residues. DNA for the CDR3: TGTGCCAGCAGTAGGACAGGGTTGGAGGGCTACACCTTC. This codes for CASSRTGLEGYTF.

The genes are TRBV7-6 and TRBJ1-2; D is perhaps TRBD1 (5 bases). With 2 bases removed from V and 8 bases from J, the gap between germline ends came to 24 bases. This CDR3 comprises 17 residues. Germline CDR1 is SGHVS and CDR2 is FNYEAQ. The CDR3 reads CASSLSPGDSLRLGYTF. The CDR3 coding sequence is TGTGCCAGCAGCTTATCCCCCGGGGACTCTCTTCGGCTGGGCTACACCTTC.

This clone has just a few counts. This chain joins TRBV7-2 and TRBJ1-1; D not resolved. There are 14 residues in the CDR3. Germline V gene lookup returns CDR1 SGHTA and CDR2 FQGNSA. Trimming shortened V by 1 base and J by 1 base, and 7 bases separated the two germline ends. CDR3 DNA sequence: TGTGCCAGCAGCTTAGATCCAGGGAACACTGAAGCTTTCTTT. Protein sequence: CASSLDPGNTEAFF. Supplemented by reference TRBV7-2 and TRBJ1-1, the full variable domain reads GAGVSQSPSNKVTEKGKDVELRCDPISGHTALYWYRQSLGQGLEFLIYFQGNSAPDKSGLPSDRFSAERTGGSVSTLTIQRTQQEDSAVYLCASSLDPGNTEAFFGQGTRLTVV.

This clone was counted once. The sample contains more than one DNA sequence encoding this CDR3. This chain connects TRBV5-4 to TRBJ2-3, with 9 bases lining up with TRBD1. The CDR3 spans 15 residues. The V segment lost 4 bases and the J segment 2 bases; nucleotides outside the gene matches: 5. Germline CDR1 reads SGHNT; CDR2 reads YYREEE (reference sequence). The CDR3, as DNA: TGTGCCAGCAGCCTGACAGGGGGTTACACAGATACGCAGTATTTT. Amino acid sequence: CASSLTGGYTDTQYF.